The 18 T cell receptor beta chains presented below share a single source sample, sequenced in a study of T cell responses to AZD1222 COVID-19 vaccine. Clones were read by immunoSEQ multiplex PCR, and TCRdb kept only the in-frame ones, dropping some. The sample includes about 100,000 clones, approximately 90% of them seen just once. The sample was peripheral blood, taken on day 0 of AZD1222 vaccination. The receptors were sampled from an adult in good health.

The chain employs TRBV10-3 and TRBJ2-5; 7 bases line up with TRBD1. CDR1 and CDR2 from the germline V gene are ENHRY and SYGVKD. The CDR3 has 13 amino acids. V shed 7 bases, J shed 1 base, and the junction held 3 bases outside the gene matches. The CDR3 loop is CAINRGSQETQYF. The CDR3 DNA reads TGTGCCATCAACAGGGGCTCCCAAGAGACCCAGTACTTC.

CDR3 DNA sequence: TGCGCCAGCAGCCCGGGACAGGGGGCCTACGAGCAGTACTTC. This encodes CASSPGQGAYEQYF. J is TRBJ2-7 and V is TRBV5-1; 11 bases are a match to TRBD1. The V segment lost 4 bases and the J segment 2 bases; nucleotides outside the gene matches: 2. Germline CDR1 reads SGHRS; CDR2 reads YFSETQ. The CDR3 is 14 amino acids.

The chain combines TRBV29-1 with TRBJ1-2, with 7 bases fitting TRBD1. Trimming at V came to 5 bases and at J to 6 bases, leaving 9 bases not matched to a gene. This CDR3 has 13 residues. Looked up from germline, CDR1 is SQVTM and CDR2 is ANQGSEA. The CDR3 here is CSVQTGREDGYTF. The CDR3 DNA is TGCAGCGTTCAGACAGGGAGGGAGGATGGCTACACCTTC.

This chain links TRBV4-1 with TRBJ2-3; a possible D gene is TRBD1 (6 bases). V lost 0 bases and J lost 1, with 11 bases in between. The CDR3 is 16 residues long. Germline assignment: CDR1 MGHRA and CDR2 YSYEKL. This CDR3 is CASSQEGGIGTDTQYF. The CDR3 bases are TGCGCCAGCAGCCAAGAAGGGGGAATTGGCACAGATACGCAGTATTTT.

This clone was observed a single time. The J gene is TRBJ1-6, the V gene TRBV2; the D is unclear. This CDR3 has 16 amino acids. CDR1 and CDR2 from the germline V gene are SNHLY and FYNNEI. Trimming took off 10 bases at V and 0 bases at J, with 16 bases between the two ends. CDR3 loop: CATTPSLSSYNSPLHF. The CDR3 nucleotides read TGTGCCACCACTCCGAGCCTGAGCTCCTATAATTCACCCCTCCACTTT.

This chain connects TRBV27 to TRBJ2-7, with D tentatively TRBD2 (6 bases). Deletions cut 5 bases from V and 2 bases from J, with 13 bases between. From germline, CDR1 is MNHEY and CDR2 SMNVEV (reference sequence). There are 14 residues in the CDR3. The CDR3 nucleotides read TGTGCCAGCAGTCCCGCGGGGACGGCCTACGAGCAGTACTTC. Its protein product is CASSPAGTAYEQYF.

The chain combines TRBV19 with TRBJ2-6; a possible D gene is TRBD1 (5 bases). CDR3 length: 12 residues. Per the germline V gene, CDR1 is LNHDA and CDR2 is SQIVND (reference sequence). V lost 4 bases to trimming and J lost 10 bases, with 8 bases between them. The CDR3 loop is CASSTGMNVLTF. Written as DNA, the CDR3 is TGTGCCAGTAGTACAGGGATGAACGTCCTGACTTTC.

The chain joins TRBV7-2 to TRBJ1-2; TRBD1 agrees at 7 bases. In germline, CDR1 is SGHTA, CDR2 FQGNSA. V trimming: 6 bases; J trimming: 4 bases; junction bases outside the gene matches: 8. This CDR3 comprises 14 residues. This chain's CDR3 is CASRTTGQSYGYTF. The CDR3 DNA reads TGTGCCAGCAGAACTACGGGACAGTCCTATGGCTACACCTTC.

The V call is TRBV12-5, the J call TRBJ2-5; D not resolved. The V gene's germline CDR1 is LGHNT and CDR2 FRNRAP. The CDR3 has 14 residues. The V gene lost 2 bases and the J gene lost 0 bases, with 7 bases spanning the gap. CDR3: CASGLSRNQETQYF. The CDR3 DNA is TGTGCTAGTGGTTTGTCCAGGAACCAAGAGACCCAGTACTTC.

The CDR3 coding sequence is TGTGCCAGCAGCTTGGGCACTGAAGCTTTCTTT. Translating it yields CASSLGTEAFF. The chain uses TRBV5-4 and TRBJ1-1; D unresolved. CDR3 length: 11 amino acids. Between the trimmed V and J ends, which lost 0 bases and 4 bases, there was a span of 1 base. Looked up from germline, CDR1 is SGHNT and CDR2 is YYREEE (reference sequence).

In nucleotides, the CDR3 is TGCGCCAGCAGCCTGGACCGGGGAACCGGGGAGCTGTTTTTT. Amino acid sequence: CASSLDRGTGELFF. The chain links TRBV4-3 to TRBJ2-2; D possibly corresponds to TRBD2 (5 bases). Trimming took 4 bases from V and 5 from J, leaving 11 bases between them. The CDR3 is 14 residues long. Per the germline V gene, CDR1 is LGHNA and CDR2 is YSLEER.

This clone was detected once. The chain has TRBV2 and TRBJ1-1, with D possibly being TRBD1 (6 bases). The CDR3 runs 13 residues. Germline V gene lookup returns CDR1 SNHLY and CDR2 FYNNEI. Deletions cut 8 bases from V and 4 bases from J, with 14 bases between. Written as DNA, the CDR3 is TGTGCCAGCGGGGAGGGGGTACGCACTGAAGCTTTCTTT. Translating gives CASGEGVRTEAFF.

V is TRBV30 and J is TRBJ1-1; 9 nucleotides align to TRBD1. The CDR3 is 15 amino acids. V trimming: 0 bases; J trimming: 0 bases; junction bases outside the gene matches: 2. Looked up from germline, CDR1 is GTSNPN and CDR2 is SVGIG (reference sequence). CDR3 bases: TGTGCCTGGAGTGTACAGGGGGCCTTGAACACTGAAGCTTTCTTT. Its translation: CAWSVQGALNTEAFF.

CDR3: CASSLAGGPYEQYF. CDR3 DNA: TGTGCCAGCAGCTTGGCAGGGGGCCCCTACGAGCAGTACTTC. The V gene is TRBV5-8, the J gene TRBJ2-7; 8 nucleotides match TRBD1. CDR1 SGHTS and CDR2 YDEGEE come from the germline V gene. V was clipped by 0 bases and J by 2 bases; unmatched bases: 1. The CDR3 length is 14 residues.

The sample holds one count of this clone. The chain employs TRBV6-5 and TRBJ2-7; D call uncertain. The germline CDR1 and CDR2 sequences are MNHEY and SVGAGI. The ends were cut back, 0 bases at V and 0 bases at J, with 9 bases in the middle. CDR3 size: 15 residues. CDR3 sequence (DNA): TGTGCCAGCAGTTACTCGGTCTTAAGCTCCTACGAGCAGTACTTC. The encoded protein is CASSYSVLSSYEQYF.

This clone showed up just once. The chain links TRBV9 to TRBJ2-7; the D gene is possibly TRBD2 (7 bases). The CDR3 sequence is 13 residues long. Trimming left V 2 bases short and J 7 bases short, with 13 bases between. The V gene's germline CDR1 is SGDLS and CDR2 YYNGEE. The CDR3 sequence: CASSVGQAGEQYF. The CDR3 DNA is TGTGCCAGCAGCGTGGGACAAGCGGGGGAGCAGTACTTC. Complete variable domain (other parts from reference TRBV9 and TRBJ2-7): DSGVTQTPKHLITATGQRVTLRCSPRSGDLSVYWYQQSLDQGLQFLIQYYNGEERAKGNILERFSAQQFPDLHSELNLSSLELGDSALYFCASSVGQAGEQYFGPGTRLTVT.

V gene TRBV30 combines with J gene TRBJ2-5; D gene uncertain. This CDR3 spans 14 amino acids. V gave up 2 bases and J gave up 1 base, with 11 bases separating them. The germline CDR1 and CDR2 sequences are GTSNPN and SVGIG (reference sequence). CDR3 sequence: CAWSTPDRQETQYF. The DNA of the CDR3 is TGTGCCTGGAGTACCCCGGACCGCCAAGAGACCCAGTACTTC.

This clone was found once. The genes are TRBV19 and TRBJ2-1, with TRBD2 as a possible D gene (7 bases). The CDR3 contains 16 residues. Per germline, CDR1 LNHDA and CDR2 SQIVND (reference sequence). V was clipped by 5 bases and J by 0 bases, with 14 bases between them. CDR3 sequence reads: CASSGAGATSYNEQFF. The DNA for the CDR3 is TGTGCCAGTAGTGGGGCGGGGGCCACCTCCTACAATGAGCAGTTCTTC.